This passage covers 21 T cell receptor beta chains from one sample sequenced in a study of siplizumab effects on memory and regulatory T cells. The table came from immunoSEQ multiplex PCR; TCRdb's copy has only in-frame clones and leaves some out. Altogether some 100,000 clones are present, 85% to 95% being singletons, with the ten largest covering around 1.5%. Sequencing was performed on non-Treg CD4+ T cells sorted from blood. Every receptor here comes from a human donor in good health.

This sequence joins TRBV28 and TRBJ1-2; 11 nucleotides line up with TRBD1. This CDR3 region has 12 residues. The V gene's germline CDR1 is MDHEN and CDR2 SYDVKM. V dropped 8 bases and J dropped 7; count of bases not matched to a gene: 3. CDR3 sequence reads: CASGQGARGYTF. The CDR3 DNA follows: TGTGCCAGCGGACAGGGGGCGCGTGGCTACACCTTC.

The chain carries TRBV5-1 and TRBJ2-7; 9 bases match TRBD1. Looked up from germline, CDR1 is SGHRS and CDR2 is YFSETQ. The CDR3 has 14 residues. Germline trimming cut 0 bases from V and 4 bases from J; bases unmatched to any gene: 2. CDR3 sequence (DNA): TGCGCCAGCAGCTTGGGACAGGGGGGTTACGAGCAGTACTTC. Protein sequence: CASSLGQGGYEQYF. The variable domain in full, completed from reference TRBV5-1 and TRBJ2-7, reads KAGVTQTPRYLIKTRGQQVTLSCSPISGHRSVSWYQQTPGQGLQFLFEYFSETQRNKGNFPGRFSGRQFSNSRSEMNVSTLELGDSALYLCASSLGQGGYEQYFGPGTRLTVT.

V usage is TRBV2 and J usage is TRBJ2-7, with D maybe TRBD2 (5 bases). The length of the CDR3 is 11 residues. The ends were cut back, 11 bases at V and 6 bases at J, with 14 bases in the middle. The V gene's germline CDR1 is SNHLY and CDR2 FYNNEI. CDR3 DNA: TGTGCCTCCGCGGGTTTTCCCGAGCAGTACTTC. Protein sequence: CASAGFPEQYF. The whole variable domain, remainder taken from reference TRBV2 and TRBJ2-7, is EPEVTQTPSHQVTQMGQEVILRCVPISNHLYFYWYRQILGQKVEFLVSFYNNEISEKSEIFDDQFSVERPDGSNFTLKIRSTKLEDSAMYFCASAGFPEQYFGPGTRLTVT.

This chain connects TRBV5-1 to TRBJ1-3, with a possible D match to TRBD1 (5 bases). This CDR3 is 13 amino acids long. The germline CDR1 and CDR2 sequences are SGHRS and YFSETQ. V lost 2 bases and J lost 2, with 5 bases in between. The CDR3 DNA is TGCGCCAGCAGCTTCAGGGCTGGAAACACCATATATTTT. It encodes CASSFRAGNTIYF. Combining the CDR3 with reference TRBV5-1 and TRBJ1-3 gives the whole variable domain KAGVTQTPRYLIKTRGQQVTLSCSPISGHRSVSWYQQTPGQGLQFLFEYFSETQRNKGNFPGRFSGRQFSNSRSEMNVSTLELGDSALYLCASSFRAGNTIYFGEGSWLTVV.

This sequence joins TRBV6-5 and TRBJ1-2; possibly TRBD1 for D (6 bases). The length of the CDR3 is 15 residues. V was trimmed by 4 bases and J by 1 base, leaving 13 bases between them. Germline V gene sequence: CDR1 MNHEY, CDR2 SVGAGI. CDR3 DNA: TGTGCCAGCAGTTTGGACAGATTCTTTAACTATGGCTACACCTTC. Residues: CASSLDRFFNYGYTF.

This clone has only a few counts. V and J are TRBV19 and TRBJ1-3; no reliable D call. With 4 bases removed from V and 4 bases from J, the gap between germline ends came to 11 bases. Germline loops: CDR1 LNHDA, CDR2 SQIVND (reference sequence). This CDR3 has 14 residues. In nucleotides, the CDR3 is TGTGCCAGTAGTAGCGGACTTCTCGGAAACACCATATATTTT. Protein: CASSSGLLGNTIYF.

V usage is TRBV15 and J usage is TRBJ1-4, with 11 bases aligning to TRBD1. Germline V gives CDR1 LNHNV, CDR2 YYDKDF (reference sequence). This CDR3 has 16 amino acids. V trimming: 4 bases; J trimming: 1 base; junction bases outside the gene matches: 2. The CDR3 region has the DNA TGTGCCACCAGCACGGGACAGGGGGGAACTAATGAAAAACTGTTTTTT. It is translated as CATSTGQGGTNEKLFF.

This clone was seen a single time. This chain uses TRBV29-1 with TRBJ1-1, with D perhaps matching TRBD1 (6 bases). Germline CDR1 SQVTM, CDR2 ANQGSEA. V gave up 7 bases and J gave up 3 bases, with 21 bases separating them. This CDR3 is built from 15 residues. DNA of the CDR3: TGCAGCGCCCTTCCGACCTCCTCAGGGGACACTGAAGCTTTCTTT. Encoded protein: CSALPTSSGDTEAFF.

The chain uses TRBV25-1 and TRBJ2-2; 7 bases fit TRBD1. Germline CDR1 reads MGHDK; CDR2 reads SYGVNS. The trim removed 2 bases at V and 4 bases at J, leaving 1 base unmatched. There are 14 residues in the CDR3. CDR3 region: CASSEQGVTGELFF. In nucleotides, the CDR3 is TGTGCCAGCAGTGAACAGGGGGTCACCGGGGAGCTGTTTTTT.

The V call is TRBV5-1, the J call TRBJ1-1, with 7 bases identical to TRBD1. The germline V gene has CDR1 SGHRS and CDR2 YFSETQ. V lost 3 bases, J lost 0 bases, and 8 bases stayed unmatched. The CDR3 is 16 residues long. The CDR3 DNA reads as TGCGCCAGCAGCTCAATCCCAGGGACAGTGAACACTGAAGCTTTCTTT. Translated, it gives CASSSIPGTVNTEAFF.

This chain uses TRBV28 with TRBJ2-7; D unresolved. V lost 7 bases and J 2 bases, leaving 18 bases between the germline ends. Germline CDR1 is MDHEN and CDR2 is SYDVKM. CDR3 length: 15 residues. Here the CDR3 reads CASKLGNSPTYEQYF. The CDR3 DNA is TGTGCCAGCAAATTGGGGAACAGTCCCACCTACGAGCAGTACTTC.

The genes are TRBV6-1 and TRBJ1-4; 9 bases are shared with TRBD1. This CDR3 spans 14 amino acids. Germline assignment: CDR1 MNHNS and CDR2 SASEGT. The ends lost 7 bases at V and 10 bases at J; junction bases unmatched: 10. CDR3 DNA: TGTGCCAGCACCCCGGCGGGACAGGGTGGAAAACTGTTTTTT. Translating it yields CASTPAGQGGKLFF.

The V gene is TRBV28, the J gene TRBJ2-2; D is tentatively TRBD1 or TRBD2 (5 bases each). Trimming left V 7 bases short and J 5 bases short, with 17 bases between. This CDR3 comprises 15 residues. Germline CDR1 and CDR2: MDHEN and SYDVKM. The CDR3 DNA reads as TGTGCCAGCATCAGTTGGGGGATACGGACCGGGGAGCTGTTTTTT. Amino acids: CASISWGIRTGELFF.

The chain recombines TRBV6-4 with TRBJ2-6; D unclear. Germline V gene sequence: CDR1 MRHNA, CDR2 SNTAGT. The CDR3 totals 15 residues. Trimming removed 3 bases at V and 2 bases at J, with 8 bases between. The CDR3 protein is CASSEKSAGANVLTF. CDR3 nucleotides: TGTGCCAGCAGTGAAAAGTCCGCTGGGGCCAACGTCCTGACTTTC.

This chain joins TRBV4-1 and TRBJ1-1, with a possible D match to TRBD1 (5 bases). The CDR3 loop spans 16 amino acids. In germline, CDR1 is MGHRA, CDR2 YSYEKL. Between the trimmed V and J ends, which lost 2 bases and 1 base, there was a span of 14 bases. CDR3 nucleotides: TGCGCCAGCAGCCAACGACCGAACAGGCGGAACACTGAAGCTTTCTTT. This codes for CASSQRPNRRNTEAFF.

V is TRBV7-6 and J is TRBJ2-3; the match to TRBD1 covers 7 bases. The CDR3 consists of 16 residues. Germline-derived CDR1 and CDR2 are SGHVS and FNYEAQ. Trimming cost V 5 bases and J 4 bases; bases outside gene matches: 12. CDR3: CASSQVTGVSPDTQYF. The DNA for the CDR3 is TGTGCCAGCAGCCAAGTAACAGGGGTTTCCCCAGATACGCAGTATTTT.

V usage is TRBV11-2 and J usage is TRBJ2-1; 8 bases line up with TRBD2. V lost 3 bases to trimming and J lost 5 bases; unmatched junction nucleotides: 6. Germline CDR1 reads SGHAT; CDR2 reads FQNNGV. This CDR3 region has 15 residues. The CDR3 sequence: CASSFRGTRDNEQFF. The CDR3 DNA follows: TGTGCCAGCAGCTTTAGGGGGACTAGAGACAATGAGCAGTTCTTC. Using reference TRBV11-2 and TRBJ2-1 for the parts outside the CDR3, the full variable domain is EAGVAQSPRYKIIEKRQSVAFWCNPISGHATLYWYQQILGQGPKLLIQFQNNGVVDDSQLPKDRFSAERLKGVDSTLKIQPAKLEDSAVYLCASSFRGTRDNEQFFGPGTRLTVL.

The chain carries TRBV27 and TRBJ2-1, with 7 bases matching TRBD1. This CDR3 is built from 17 residues. Germline loops: CDR1 MNHEY, CDR2 SMNVEV (reference sequence). J gave up 7 bases and V 0 bases, and 12 bases lay outside the gene matches. The CDR3 loop is CASSLSNRQGPGNEQFF. DNA of the CDR3: TGTGCCAGCAGTTTATCCAATCGACAGGGTCCTGGGAATGAGCAGTTCTTC.

This chain joins TRBV19 and TRBJ1-5; D is perhaps TRBD1 (5 bases). The germline gives CDR1 LNHDA, CDR2 SQIVND (reference sequence). This CDR3 contains 16 residues. Trimming pared 4 bases from V and 6 bases from J, leaving 19 bases between. The CDR3 sequence is CASSTLSTAATQPQHF. CDR3 DNA sequence: TGTGCCAGTAGTACTCTTTCGACAGCCGCCACTCAGCCCCAGCATTTT.

V gene TRBV30 combines with J gene TRBJ2-5; D is unresolved. The CDR3 sequence is 13 residues long. The germline V gene encodes CDR1 GTSNPN and CDR2 SVGIG (reference sequence). Deletions cut 4 bases from V and 0 bases from J, with 9 bases between. The CDR3 region is CAWMAGNQETQYF. The CDR3, as DNA: TGTGCCTGGATGGCAGGAAACCAAGAGACCCAGTACTTC.

CDR3 sequence: CASSIRGLAAVGNIQYF. The CDR3 nucleotides read TGTGCCAGTAGTATAAGAGGACTCGCGGCGGTGGGAAACATTCAGTACTTC. The V and J genes are TRBV19 and TRBJ2-4; the D gene is possibly TRBD2 (5 bases). Trimming removed 2 bases at V and 6 bases at J, with 20 bases between. The CDR3 totals 17 residues. The germline gives CDR1 LNHDA, CDR2 SQIVND (reference sequence).